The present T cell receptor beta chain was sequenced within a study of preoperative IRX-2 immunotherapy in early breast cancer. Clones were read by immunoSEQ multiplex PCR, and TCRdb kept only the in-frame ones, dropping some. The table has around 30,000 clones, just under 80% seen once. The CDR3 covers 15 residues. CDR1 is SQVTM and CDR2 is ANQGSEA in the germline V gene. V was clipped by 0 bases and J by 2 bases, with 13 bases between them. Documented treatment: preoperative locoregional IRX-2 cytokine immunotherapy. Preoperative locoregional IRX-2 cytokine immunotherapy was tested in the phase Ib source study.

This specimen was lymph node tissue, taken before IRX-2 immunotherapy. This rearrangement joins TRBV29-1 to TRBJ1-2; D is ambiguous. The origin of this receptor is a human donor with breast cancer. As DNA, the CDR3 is TGCAGCGTTGAAGATCCCGGATCTAAGAACTATGGCTACACCTTC. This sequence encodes CSVEDPGSKNYGYTF.